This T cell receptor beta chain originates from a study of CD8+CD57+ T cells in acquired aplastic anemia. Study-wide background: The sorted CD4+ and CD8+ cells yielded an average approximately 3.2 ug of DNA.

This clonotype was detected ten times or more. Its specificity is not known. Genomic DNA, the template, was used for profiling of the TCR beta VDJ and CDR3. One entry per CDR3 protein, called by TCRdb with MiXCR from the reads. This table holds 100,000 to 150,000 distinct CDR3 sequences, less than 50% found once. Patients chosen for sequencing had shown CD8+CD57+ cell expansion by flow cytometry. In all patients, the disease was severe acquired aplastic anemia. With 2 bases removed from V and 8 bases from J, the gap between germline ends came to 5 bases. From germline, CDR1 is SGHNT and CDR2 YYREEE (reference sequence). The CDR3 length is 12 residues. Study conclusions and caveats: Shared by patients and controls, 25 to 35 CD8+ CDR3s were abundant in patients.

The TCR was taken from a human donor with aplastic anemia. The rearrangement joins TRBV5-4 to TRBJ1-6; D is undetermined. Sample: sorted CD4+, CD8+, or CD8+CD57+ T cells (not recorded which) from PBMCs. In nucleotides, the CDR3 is TGTGCCAGCAGCTTACGAGATTCACCCCTCCACTTT. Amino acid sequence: CASSLRDSPLHF.